Below, one T cell receptor (beta chain) is given with its context. Clones were sequenced by immunoSEQ multiplex PCR, and TCRdb holds only the in-frame ones, with some missing. Of 600,000 or so clones listed, about 89% are singletons. These data originate in a study of shared T cell receptors in the human thymus. This CDR3 has 13 amino acids. Trimming removed 6 bases at V and 2 bases at J, with 11 bases between. Germline V gene lookup returns CDR1 MRHNA and CDR2 SNTAGT. The sample was also linked to a second study, of human thymus T cells. That investigation notes: Thymic resections from corrective heart surgery supplied the tissue. Gene usage for V and J segments appeared biased in thymic and blood repertoires. Thymic TCR repertoires of unrelated people reportedly overlapped highly.

This TCR came from a boy younger than two with a congenital heart defect. The gene calls are TRBV6-4 and TRBJ2-7; tentatively, D is TRBD2 (6 bases). The sequencing sample was made of thymocytes. The CDR3 bases are TGTGCCAGCAGCGGAGGGCAGACCTACGAGCAGTACTTC. Translating it yields CASSGGQTYEQYF.